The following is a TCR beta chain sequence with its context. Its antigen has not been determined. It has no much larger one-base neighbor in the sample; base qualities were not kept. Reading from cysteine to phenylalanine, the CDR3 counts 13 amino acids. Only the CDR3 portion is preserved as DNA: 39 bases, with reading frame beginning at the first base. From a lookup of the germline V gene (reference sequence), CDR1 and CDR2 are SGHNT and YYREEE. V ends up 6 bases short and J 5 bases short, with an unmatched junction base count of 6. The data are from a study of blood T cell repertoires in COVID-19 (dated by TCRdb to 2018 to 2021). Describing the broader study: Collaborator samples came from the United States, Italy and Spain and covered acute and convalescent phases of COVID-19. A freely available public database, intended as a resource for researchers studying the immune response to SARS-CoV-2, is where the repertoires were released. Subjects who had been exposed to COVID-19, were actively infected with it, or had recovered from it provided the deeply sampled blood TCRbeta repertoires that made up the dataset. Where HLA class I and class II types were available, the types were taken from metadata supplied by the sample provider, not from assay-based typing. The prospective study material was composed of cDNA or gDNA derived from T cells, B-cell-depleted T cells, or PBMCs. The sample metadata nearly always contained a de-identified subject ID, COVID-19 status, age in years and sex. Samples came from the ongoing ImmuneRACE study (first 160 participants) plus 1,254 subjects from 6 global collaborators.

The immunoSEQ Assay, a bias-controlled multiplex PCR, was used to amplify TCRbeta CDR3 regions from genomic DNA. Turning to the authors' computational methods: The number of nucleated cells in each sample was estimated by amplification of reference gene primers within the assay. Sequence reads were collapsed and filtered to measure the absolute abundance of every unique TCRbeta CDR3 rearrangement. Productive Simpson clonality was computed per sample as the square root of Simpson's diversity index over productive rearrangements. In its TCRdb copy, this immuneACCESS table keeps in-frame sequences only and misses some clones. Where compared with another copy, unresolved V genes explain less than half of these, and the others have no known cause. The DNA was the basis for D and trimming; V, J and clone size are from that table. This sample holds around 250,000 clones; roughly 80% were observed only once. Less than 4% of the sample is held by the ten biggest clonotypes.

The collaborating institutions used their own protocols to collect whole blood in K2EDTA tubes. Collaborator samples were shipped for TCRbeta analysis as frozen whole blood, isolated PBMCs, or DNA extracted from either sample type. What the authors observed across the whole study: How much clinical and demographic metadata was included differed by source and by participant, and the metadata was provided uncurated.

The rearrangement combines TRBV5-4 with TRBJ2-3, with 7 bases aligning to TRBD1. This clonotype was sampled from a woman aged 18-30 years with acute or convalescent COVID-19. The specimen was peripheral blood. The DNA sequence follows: TGTGCCAGCACCGGACAGGTGGGAGATACGCAGTATTTT. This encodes CASTGQVGDTQYF.